Each of the 2 T cell receptor beta chains below was sequenced from the same sample in a study of tumor and adjacent non-tumor tissue in lung cancer. A modified ARM-PCR protocol with three rounds of nested PCR amplified TCRbeta. MiXCR, run by TCRdb on the multiplex PCR reads, gives a single entry per CDR3 protein. This table holds about 98,000 distinct CDR3 sequences, more than 80% found once. This sample's RNA came from whole unsorted tissue. Distant lung tissue was collected more than 3 cm away from the tumor edge. Source material: distant non-tumor lung tissue. The receptors derive from a man aged 55 to 70 with small cell lung cancer.

The chain carries TRBV25-1 and TRBJ1-1, with D perhaps matching TRBD1 (5 bases). The germline V gene has CDR1 MGHDK and CDR2 SYGVNS. V was pared by 2 bases and J by 2 bases, with 15 bases between. The CDR3 length is 16 residues. For the CDR3, the DNA is TGTGCCAGCAGTGAAAGGGGTCTTACGGGAAACACTGAAGCTTTCTTT. As protein: CASSERGLTGNTEAFF.

This clonotype was found once. One end of the junction varies from germline; a read error may be responsible. This rearrangement joins TRBV5-5 to TRBJ1-4, with D perhaps TRBD1 (5 bases). Germline V CDR1 and CDR2: SGHKS, YYEKEE (reference sequence). This CDR3 has 16 residues. CDR3 loop: CASSWGLRRTNDKLFF. As DNA, the CDR3 is TGTGCCAGCAGCTGGGGCCTCCGGCGGACTAATGATAAACTGTTTTTT.